This entry is about one TCR beta chain. Germline lookup yields CDR1 MNHEY and CDR2 SVGAGI. The junction had 8 bases not matched to a gene; V was cut back by 5 bases and J by 10 bases. This CDR3 contains 15 residues. The sample comes from a study of blood T cell repertoires in COVID-19. Study-wide context: The origin of the acute and convalescent COVID-19 samples was the United States, Italy and Spain. From T cells, B-cell-depleted T cells, or PBMCs came the material, which was cDNA or gDNA.

In the study's own analysis: Estimation of nucleated cell counts was performed using reference gene primer amplification. Some clones are missing from TCRdb's copy, which holds only in-frame ones; the method was immunoSEQ multiplex PCR. V, J and clone size derive from that table, while D and trimming were established from the DNA sequence. This table has about 86,000 clones, 82% appearing once. The specimen sequenced was peripheral blood. This TCR was sampled from a woman older than 75 with acute or convalescent COVID-19. The chain recombines TRBV6-5 with TRBJ2-1; 13 bases match TRBD2. The CDR3 DNA reads as TGTGCCAGCAGTCAACTAGCGGGAGGGCCTGGGGAGCAGTTCTTC. Translating it yields CASSQLAGGPGEQFF.